The present TCR beta chain was sequenced within a study of early T cells in non-severe SARS-CoV-2 infection. Unique molecular identifiers tagged individual cDNA molecules. TCRdb re-derived calls from the 5' RACE reads in MiXCR, one entry per CDR3 protein. The sample lists around 49,000 distinct CDR3 sequences, roughly 4.5% occurring once. The CDR3 length is 16 residues. Germline-derived CDR1 and CDR2 are SEHNR and FQNEAQ (reference sequence). The V gene lost 4 bases and the J gene lost 3 bases, with 19 bases spanning the gap. Sequenced input: whole blood. The TCR originated in an adult who was a healthcare worker with PCR-confirmed SARS-CoV-2 infection or an uninfected control (not recorded which). The chain is built from TRBV7-9 and TRBJ2-7, with D uncertain. CDR3 nucleotides: TGTGCCAGCAGCTCCCCCAGGAATCAAAGGGACTACGAGCAGTACTTC. It specifies CASSSPRNQRDYEQYF.